This T cell receptor (beta chain) was captured in a study of identical twins. TCRdb reanalysed the 5' RACE reads using MiXCR and keeps one entry per CDR3 protein. Seen here are 500,000 to 600,000 distinct CDR3 sequences, less than 25% observed once, and the top ten hold around 0.91%. A remark on this clonotype: What it binds is unknown.

All donors comprised healthy Caucasians. Study observations and caveats: A lower insertion count was a feature of abundant cord blood beta clonotypes, with no such feature in memory repertoires. Conclusions rested on cross-sectional statistics rather than following the same donors.

Trimming at V came to 4 bases and at J to 6 bases, leaving 4 bases not matched to a gene. The CDR3 has 14 residues. Germline-derived CDR1 and CDR2 are MNHEY and SMNVEV (reference sequence). This same sample was also part of a study on T cells expressing NK-cell markers. In that study: Alpha-beta TCR T cells were the sole sorting target in several experiments, owing to an anti-gamma-delta TCR antibody.

The chain couples TRBV27 to TRBJ2-7; 12 bases fit TRBD1. Sequencing used CD4+ T cells sorted from blood. This clonotype was obtained from a woman aged 18 to 35 in good health. The CDR3 here is CASSYGTGGGEQYF. CDR3 nucleotides: TGTGCCAGCAGTTACGGGACAGGGGGCGGCGAGCAGTACTTC.